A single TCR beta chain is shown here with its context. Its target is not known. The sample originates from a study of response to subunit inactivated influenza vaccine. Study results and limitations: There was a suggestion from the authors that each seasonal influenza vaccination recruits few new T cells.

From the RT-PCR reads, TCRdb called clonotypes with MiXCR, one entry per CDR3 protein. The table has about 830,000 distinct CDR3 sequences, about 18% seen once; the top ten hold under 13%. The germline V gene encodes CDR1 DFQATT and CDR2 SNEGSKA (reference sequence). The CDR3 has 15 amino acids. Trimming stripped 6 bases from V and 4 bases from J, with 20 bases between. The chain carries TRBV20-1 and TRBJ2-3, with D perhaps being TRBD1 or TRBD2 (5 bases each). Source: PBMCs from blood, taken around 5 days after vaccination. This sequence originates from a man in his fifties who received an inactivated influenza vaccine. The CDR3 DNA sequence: TGCAGTGCGCGCAGCGGTCCAGGGTGGTCAGATACGCAGTATTTT. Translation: CSARSGPGWSDTQYF.